This T cell receptor beta chain is drawn from a study of T cell responses to AZD1222 COVID-19 vaccine. Study-wide results and caveats: It was only after the peak T cell response that any repertoires were sampled. Spike-specific TCR breadth and depth were elevated following two AZD1222 doses. Mostly white British, mostly female donors; authors suggested clonal diversity may be underestimated.

Note on this clone: The antigen remains unidentified.

Second-dose intervals of approximately 4 or approximately 12 weeks were pooled. Libraries were prepared by immunoSEQ multiplex PCR; TCRdb keeps only in-frame clonotypes and omits some of them. The sample lists approximately 140,000 clones; 75% to 95% were seen once. The junction had 15 bases not matched to a gene; V was cut back by 4 bases and J by 4 bases. Germline V gene sequence: CDR1 SGHNT, CDR2 YENEEA. The CDR3 spans 17 residues. The clonotype originates from an adult who received the AZD1222 COVID-19 vaccine. This chain links TRBV11-3 with TRBJ1-1; 7 bases map to TRBD1. The sample here was peripheral blood, taken 28 days after the second AZD1222 dose. The CDR3 region is CASSSPTGRKIATEAFF. CDR3 nucleotides: TGTGCCAGCAGCTCGCCGACAGGGCGCAAGATTGCCACTGAAGCTTTCTTT. Complete variable domain (other parts from reference TRBV11-3 and TRBJ1-1): EAGVVQSPRYKIIEKKQPVAFWCNPISGHNTLYWYLQNLGQGPELLIRYENEEAVDDSQLPKDRFSAERLKGVDSTLKIQPAELGDSAVYLCASSSPTGRKIATEAFFGQGTRLTVV.